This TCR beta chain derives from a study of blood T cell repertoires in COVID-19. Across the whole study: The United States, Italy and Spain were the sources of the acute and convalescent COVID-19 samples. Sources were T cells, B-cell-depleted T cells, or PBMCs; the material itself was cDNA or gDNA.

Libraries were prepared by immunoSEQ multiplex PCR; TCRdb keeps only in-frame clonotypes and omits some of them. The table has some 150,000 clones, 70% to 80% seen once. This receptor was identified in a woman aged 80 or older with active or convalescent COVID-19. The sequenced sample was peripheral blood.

CDR3 loop: CASSKLAGGLSSYNEQFF. The CDR3 nucleotides are TGTGCCAGCAGCAAACTAGCGGGGGGGTTAAGCTCCTACAATGAGCAGTTCTTC. V and J are TRBV4-2 and TRBJ2-1; 13 nucleotides line up with TRBD2. V dropped 5 bases and J dropped 0; count of bases not matched to a gene: 7. From germline, CDR1 is LGHNA and CDR2 YNFKEQ. This CDR3 has 18 amino acids.